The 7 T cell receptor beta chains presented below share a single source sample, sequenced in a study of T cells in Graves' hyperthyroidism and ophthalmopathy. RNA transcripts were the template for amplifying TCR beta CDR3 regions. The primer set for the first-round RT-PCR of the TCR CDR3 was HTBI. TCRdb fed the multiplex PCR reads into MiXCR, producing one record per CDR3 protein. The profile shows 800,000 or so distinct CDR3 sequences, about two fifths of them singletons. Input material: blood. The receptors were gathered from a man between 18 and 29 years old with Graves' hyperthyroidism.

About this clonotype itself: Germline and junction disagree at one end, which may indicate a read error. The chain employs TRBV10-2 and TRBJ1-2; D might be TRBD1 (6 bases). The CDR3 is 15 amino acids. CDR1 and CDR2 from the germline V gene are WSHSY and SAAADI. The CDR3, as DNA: TGTGCCAGCAGTCCGGCCAGCGACAGGTCCTATGGCTACACCTTC. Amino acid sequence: CASSPASDRSYGYTF.

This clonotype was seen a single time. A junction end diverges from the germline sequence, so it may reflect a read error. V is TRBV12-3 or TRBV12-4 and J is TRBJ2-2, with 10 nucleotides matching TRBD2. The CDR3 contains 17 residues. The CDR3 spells CASRLSTLAGATGELFF. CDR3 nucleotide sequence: TGTGCCAGCCGTTTGTCTACTCTAGCGGGAGCTACCGGGGAGCTGTTTTTT.

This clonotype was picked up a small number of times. Here the CDR3 DNA reads TGCGCCAGCAGCCAGGGACCGTTTGAAGCTTTCTTT. Its protein product is CASSQGPFEAFF. The chain employs TRBV4-1 and TRBJ1-1, with D possibly being TRBD1 (5 bases). The CDR3 extends over 12 amino acids. The V end lost 3 bases, the J end lost 7 bases, and 9 bases lay between the germline ends. Germline lookup yields CDR1 MGHRA and CDR2 YSYEKL.

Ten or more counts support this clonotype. The CDR3 loop is CANLMGSREAFF. CDR3 sequence (DNA): TGTGCCAACCTCATGGGGTCCCGGGAAGCTTTCTTT. V gene TRBV2 combines with J gene TRBJ1-1; D is ambiguous. Between the trimmed V and J ends, which lost 10 bases and 8 bases, there was a span of 17 bases. The CDR3 loop spans 12 amino acids. The V gene's germline CDR1 is SNHLY and CDR2 FYNNEI.

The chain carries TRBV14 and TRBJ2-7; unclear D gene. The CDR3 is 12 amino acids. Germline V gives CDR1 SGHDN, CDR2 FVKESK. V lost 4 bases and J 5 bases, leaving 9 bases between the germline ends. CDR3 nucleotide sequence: TGTGCCAGCAGCCGATGGGCCCACGAGCAGTACTTC. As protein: CASSRWAHEQYF.

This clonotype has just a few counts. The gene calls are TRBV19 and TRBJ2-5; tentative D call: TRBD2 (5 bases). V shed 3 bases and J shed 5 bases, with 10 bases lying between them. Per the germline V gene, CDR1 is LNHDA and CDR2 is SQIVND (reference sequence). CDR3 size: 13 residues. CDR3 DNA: TGTGCCAGTAGTATGAGGGTTAGGGAGACCCAGTACTTC. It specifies CASSMRVRETQYF.

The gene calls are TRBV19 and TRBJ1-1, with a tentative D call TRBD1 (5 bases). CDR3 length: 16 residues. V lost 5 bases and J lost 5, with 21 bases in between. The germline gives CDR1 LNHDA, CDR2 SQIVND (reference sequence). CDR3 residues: CASSLGGRGWGTEAFF. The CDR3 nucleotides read TGTGCCAGTAGTCTGGGCGGGCGGGGATGGGGGACTGAAGCTTTCTTT.